A selection of T cell receptor beta chains follows, all from one sample in a study of T-cell memory formation after mild COVID-19. TCRdb re-derived calls from the 5' RACE reads in MiXCR, one entry per CDR3 protein. The sample carries hundreds of thousands of distinct CDR3 sequences, roughly 8% recorded once. The sequencing input was PBMCs or a T cell subset sorted from them (not recorded which). These receptors all come from a man in his late teens or twenties who had mild COVID-19 (a few samples of this study predate the infection). Cell type and time point are not known. CDR3s include the opening cysteine and the closing phenylalanine or tryptophan.

>TRBV7-3
CASSLNPLGTQYF
>TRBV7-9
CASSQDRGWEQYF
>TRBV30
CAWNEGATNEKLFF
>TRBV29-1
CSVAATLSYNEQFF
>TRBV28
CASSDWGMNTEAFF
>TRBV29-1
CSVAPGGKETQYF
>TRBV2
CASSEANFVGYEQYF
>TRBV18
CASKRGNQPQHF
>TRBV7-9
CASSYPVTGYGYTF
>TRBV19
CASSILVFDTQYF
>TRBV12-3/TRBV12-4
CASSPTGGNQPQHF
>TRBV7-2
CASSLQGRGNSPLHF
>TRBV27
CASSLSSGGSSYEQYF
>TRBV30
CAWSDGIGSTEAFF
>TRBV6-6
CASSYGLGLNSPLHF
>TRBV15
CATSRVSGAGEKLFF
>TRBV4-3
CASSQDRQGAKTQYF
>TRBV11-3
CASSRRTGPSADTQYF
>TRBV20-1
CSASSGDSSYEQYF
>TRBV27
CASSPYRGLGYEQYF
>TRBV7-9
CASSSWGGADTQYF
>TRBV20-1
CSAQHPQGGAEAFF
>TRBV5-4
CASSWGSRGSGTQYF
>TRBV20-1
CSAGNRDRGEEQYF
>TRBV4-1
CASSQVGGSEAFF
>TRBV4-2
CASSQGDWSERTYEQYF
>TRBV4-3
CASSPGGQGGNSPLHF
>TRBV5-1
CASSLVPGSYGYTF
>TRBV7-6
CASSLEPKAGGLDTQYF
>TRBV12-5
CASGYTGGTEAFF
>TRBV5-4
CASSLLGQVGFF
>TRBV3-1
CASSQAEEKLFF
>TRBV9
CASSRSGEDTQYF
>TRBV6-5
CASSYKLAGGPKLFF
>TRBV5-1
CASSSGLAIETQYF
>TRBV3-1
CASSQRVDQETQYF
>TRBV4-3
CASSPAGGAGTQYF
>TRBV6-2/TRBV6-3
CASSYYLRGQGQETQYF
>TRBV6-5
CASSSDTQQNTEAFF
>TRBV9
CASSVDSLTDTQYF
>TRBV7-2
CASSLDWGKRAPLHF
>TRBV6-2/TRBV6-3
CASSLTSPHEQFF